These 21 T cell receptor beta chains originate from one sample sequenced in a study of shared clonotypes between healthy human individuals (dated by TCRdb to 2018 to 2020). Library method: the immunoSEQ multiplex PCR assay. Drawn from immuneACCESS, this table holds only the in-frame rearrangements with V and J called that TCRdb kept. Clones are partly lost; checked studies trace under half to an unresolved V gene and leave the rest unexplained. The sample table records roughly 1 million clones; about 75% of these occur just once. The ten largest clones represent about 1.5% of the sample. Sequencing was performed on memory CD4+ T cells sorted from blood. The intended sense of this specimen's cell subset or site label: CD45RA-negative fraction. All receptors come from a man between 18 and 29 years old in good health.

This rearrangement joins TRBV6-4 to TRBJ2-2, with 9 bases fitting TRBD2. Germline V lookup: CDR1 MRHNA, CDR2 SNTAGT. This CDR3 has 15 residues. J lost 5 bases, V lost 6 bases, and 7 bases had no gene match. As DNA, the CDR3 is TGTGCCAGCAGGGATAGCGGGGGAAAAACCGGGGAGCTGTTTTTT. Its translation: CASRDSGGKTGELFF.

The CDR3 bases are TGTGCCAGTAGTAAGGGCGACAGGGGGGATTCACCCCTCCACTTT. Protein sequence: CASSKGDRGDSPLHF. This chain joins TRBV19 and TRBJ1-6; 9 bases are shared with TRBD1. The CDR3 totals 15 residues. Germline CDR1 LNHDA, CDR2 SQIVND (reference sequence). Germline trimming cut 4 bases from V and 8 bases from J; bases unmatched to any gene: 6.

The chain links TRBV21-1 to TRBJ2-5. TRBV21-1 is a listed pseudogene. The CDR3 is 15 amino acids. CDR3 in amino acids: CASSKGRRDGETQYF. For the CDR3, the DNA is TGTGCCAGCAGCAAAGGTCGCAGGGACGGGGAGACCCAGTACTTC.

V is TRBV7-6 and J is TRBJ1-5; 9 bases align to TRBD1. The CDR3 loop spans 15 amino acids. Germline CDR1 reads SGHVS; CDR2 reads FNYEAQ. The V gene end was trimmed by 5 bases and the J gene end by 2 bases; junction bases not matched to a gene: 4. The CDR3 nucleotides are TGTGCCAGCAGCCTCCGACAGGGGGGCAATCAGCCCCAGCATTTT. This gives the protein CASSLRQGGNQPQHF.

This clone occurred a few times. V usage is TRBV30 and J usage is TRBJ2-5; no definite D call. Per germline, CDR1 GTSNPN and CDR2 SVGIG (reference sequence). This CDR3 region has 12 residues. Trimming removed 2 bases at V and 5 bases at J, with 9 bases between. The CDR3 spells CAWSRGSETQYF. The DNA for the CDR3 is TGTGCCTGGAGTAGAGGCTCCGAGACCCAGTACTTC.

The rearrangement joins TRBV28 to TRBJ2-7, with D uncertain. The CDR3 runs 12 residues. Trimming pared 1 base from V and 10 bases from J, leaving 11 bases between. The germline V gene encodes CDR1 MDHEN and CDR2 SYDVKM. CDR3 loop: CASSLSLPRQYF. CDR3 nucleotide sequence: TGTGCCAGCAGTTTATCGTTACCTAGACAGTACTTC.

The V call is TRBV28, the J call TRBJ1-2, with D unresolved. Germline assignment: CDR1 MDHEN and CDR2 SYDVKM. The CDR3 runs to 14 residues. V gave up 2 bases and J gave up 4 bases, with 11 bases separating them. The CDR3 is CASSLASPLYGYTF. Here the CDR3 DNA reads TGTGCCAGCAGTTTAGCGTCGCCCCTCTATGGCTACACCTTC.

The CDR3 DNA is TGCGCCAGCAGCTTGAAGGGACAGGGTGGCAATGAGCAGTTCTTC. Translated: CASSLKGQGGNEQFF. The chain employs TRBV5-1 and TRBJ2-1, with 9 bases that match TRBD1. The CDR3 sequence is 15 residues long. With V trimmed by 1 base and J by 6 bases, 5 bases remained unmatched. CDR1 is SGHRS and CDR2 is YFSETQ in the germline V gene.

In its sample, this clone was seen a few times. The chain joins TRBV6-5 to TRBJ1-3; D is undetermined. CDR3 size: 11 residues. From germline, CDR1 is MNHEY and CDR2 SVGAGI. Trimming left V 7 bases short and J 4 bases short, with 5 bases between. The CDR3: CASIRGNTIYF. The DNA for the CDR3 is TGTGCCAGCATTCGCGGAAACACCATATATTTT.

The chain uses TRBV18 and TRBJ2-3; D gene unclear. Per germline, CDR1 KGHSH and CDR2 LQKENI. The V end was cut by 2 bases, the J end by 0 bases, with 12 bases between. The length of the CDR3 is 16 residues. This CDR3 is CASSPRAVSSTDTQYF. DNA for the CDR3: TGTGCCAGCTCACCAAGGGCGGTTTCTAGCACAGATACGCAGTATTTT.

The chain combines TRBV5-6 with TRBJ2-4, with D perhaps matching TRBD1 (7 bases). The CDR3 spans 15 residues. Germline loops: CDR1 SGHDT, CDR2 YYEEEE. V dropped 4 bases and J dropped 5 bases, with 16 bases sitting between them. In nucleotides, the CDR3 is TGTGCCAGCAGCCGTCGGAGGGGGCGTCAAAACATTCAGTACTTC. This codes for CASSRRRGRQNIQYF.

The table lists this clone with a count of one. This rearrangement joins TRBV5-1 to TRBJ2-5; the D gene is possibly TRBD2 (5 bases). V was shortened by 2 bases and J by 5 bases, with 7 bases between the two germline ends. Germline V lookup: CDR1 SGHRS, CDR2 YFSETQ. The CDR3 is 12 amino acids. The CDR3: CASSFPGETQYF. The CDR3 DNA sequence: TGCGCCAGCAGCTTTCCGGGGGAGACCCAGTACTTC. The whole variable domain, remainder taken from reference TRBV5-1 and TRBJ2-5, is KAGVTQTPRYLIKTRGQQVTLSCSPISGHRSVSWYQQTPGQGLQFLFEYFSETQRNKGNFPGRFSGRQFSNSRSEMNVSTLELGDSALYLCASSFPGETQYFGPGTRLLVL.

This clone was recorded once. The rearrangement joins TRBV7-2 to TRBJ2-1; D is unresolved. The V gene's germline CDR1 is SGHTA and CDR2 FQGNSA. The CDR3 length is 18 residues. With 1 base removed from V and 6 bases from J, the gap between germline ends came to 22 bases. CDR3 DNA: TGTGCCAGCAGCTTAGGTGACTTAACAGTAAGTTTGATCAATGAGCAGTTCTTC. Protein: CASSLGDLTVSLINEQFF. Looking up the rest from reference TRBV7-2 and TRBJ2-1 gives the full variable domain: GAGVSQSPSNKVTEKGKDVELRCDPISGHTALYWYRQSLGQGLEFLIYFQGNSAPDKSGLPSDRFSAERTGGSVSTLTIQRTQQEDSAVYLCASSLGDLTVSLINEQFFGPGTRLTVL.

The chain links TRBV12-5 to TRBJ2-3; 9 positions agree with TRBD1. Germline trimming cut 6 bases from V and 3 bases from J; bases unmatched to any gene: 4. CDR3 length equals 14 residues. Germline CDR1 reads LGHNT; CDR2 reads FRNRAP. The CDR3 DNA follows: TGTGCTAGTGGCTGGGACAGGGAAACAGATACGCAGTATTTT. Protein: CASGWDRETDTQYF. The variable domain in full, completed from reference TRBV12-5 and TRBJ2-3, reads DARVTQTPRHKVTEMGQEVTMRCQPILGHNTVFWYRQTMMQGLELLAYFRNRAPLDDSGMPKDRFSAEMPDATLATLKIQPSEPRDSAVYFCASGWDRETDTQYFGPGTRLTVL.

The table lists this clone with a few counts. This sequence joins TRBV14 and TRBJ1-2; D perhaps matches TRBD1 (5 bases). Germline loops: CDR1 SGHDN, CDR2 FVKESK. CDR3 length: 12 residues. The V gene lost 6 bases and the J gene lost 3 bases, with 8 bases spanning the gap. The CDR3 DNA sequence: TGTGCCAGCAGTTGGGGGGACTATGGCTACACCTTC. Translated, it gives CASSWGDYGYTF.

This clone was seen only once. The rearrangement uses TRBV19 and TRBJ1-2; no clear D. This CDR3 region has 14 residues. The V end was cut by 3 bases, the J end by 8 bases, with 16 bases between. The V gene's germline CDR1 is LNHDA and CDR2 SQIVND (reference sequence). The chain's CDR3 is CASSIRSVLRGYTF. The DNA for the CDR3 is TGTGCCAGTAGTATCCGGTCCGTCCTGAGAGGCTACACCTTC.

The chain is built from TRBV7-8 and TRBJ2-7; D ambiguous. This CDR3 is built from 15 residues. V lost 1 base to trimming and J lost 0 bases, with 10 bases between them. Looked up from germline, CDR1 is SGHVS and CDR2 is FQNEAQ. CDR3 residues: CASSLGYGDSYEQYF. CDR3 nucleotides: TGTGCCAGCAGCTTAGGGTATGGCGACTCCTACGAGCAGTACTTC.

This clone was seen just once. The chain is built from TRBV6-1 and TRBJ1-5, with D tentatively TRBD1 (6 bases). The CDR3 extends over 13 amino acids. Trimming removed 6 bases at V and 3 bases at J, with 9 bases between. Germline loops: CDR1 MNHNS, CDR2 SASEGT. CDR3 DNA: TGTGCCAGCAGCGGACAGTTCAATCAGCCCCAGCATTTT. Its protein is CASSGQFNQPQHF.

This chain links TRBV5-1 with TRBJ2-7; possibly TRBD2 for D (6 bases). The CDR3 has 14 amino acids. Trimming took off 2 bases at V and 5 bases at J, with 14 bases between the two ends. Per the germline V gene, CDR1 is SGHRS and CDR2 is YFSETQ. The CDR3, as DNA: TGCGCCAGCAGCTTAGGAGGGGAAATCGACGAGCAGTACTTC. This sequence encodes CASSLGGEIDEQYF.

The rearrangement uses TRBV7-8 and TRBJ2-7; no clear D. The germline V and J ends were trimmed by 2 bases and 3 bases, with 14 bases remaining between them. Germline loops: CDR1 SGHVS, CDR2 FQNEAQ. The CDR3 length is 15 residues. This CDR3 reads CASSLSFQDFYEQYF. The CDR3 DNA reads TGTGCCAGCAGCTTATCCTTCCAAGACTTCTACGAGCAGTACTTC. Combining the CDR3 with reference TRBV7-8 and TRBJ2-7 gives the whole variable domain GAGVSQSPRYKVAKRGQDVALRCDPISGHVSLFWYQQALGQGPEFLTYFQNEAQLDKSGLPSDRFFAERPEGSVSTLKIQRTQQEDSAVYLCASSLSFQDFYEQYFGPGTRLTVT.

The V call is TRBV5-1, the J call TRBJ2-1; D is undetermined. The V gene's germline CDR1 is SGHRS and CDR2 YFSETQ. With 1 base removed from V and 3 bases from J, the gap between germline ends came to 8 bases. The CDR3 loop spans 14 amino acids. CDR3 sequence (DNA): TGCGCCAGCAGCTTGCGAGGCGACTACAATGAGCAGTTCTTC. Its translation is CASSLRGDYNEQFF.